The clone carrying this TCR beta chain appeared a few times. What it recognizes is unknown. The data belong to a study of vaccination effects on CD4 cells after COVID-19. Notes on the study in general: The authors studied few convalescent patients and collected no early post-infection timepoints. Late after vaccination, infection- and vaccine-induced clones showed marked clonal contraction.

The table came from immunoSEQ multiplex PCR; TCRdb's copy has only in-frame clones and leaves some out. The data hold 50,000 to 70,000 clones, with 72% observed a single time. Investigators separated out CD4+ T cells once about eleven days of culture had passed. From March to December 2020, the person had a SARS-CoV-2 infection that was confirmed by PCR. CDR3 length: 14 amino acids. Germline CDR1 SGHRS, CDR2 YFSETQ. V was pared by 4 bases and J by 4 bases, with 4 bases of the junction left unmatched. The sample was CD4+ T cells from PBMCs cultured without peptide, taken before COVID-19 vaccination. This chain links TRBV5-1 with TRBJ1-1; 10 positions match TRBD1. This TCR was recovered from a human donor who had a prior SARS-CoV-2 infection. The CDR3 DNA reads TGCGCCAGCAGCAGAGACAGGGGGCCCACTGAAGCTTTCTTT. Its translation is CASSRDRGPTEAFF.